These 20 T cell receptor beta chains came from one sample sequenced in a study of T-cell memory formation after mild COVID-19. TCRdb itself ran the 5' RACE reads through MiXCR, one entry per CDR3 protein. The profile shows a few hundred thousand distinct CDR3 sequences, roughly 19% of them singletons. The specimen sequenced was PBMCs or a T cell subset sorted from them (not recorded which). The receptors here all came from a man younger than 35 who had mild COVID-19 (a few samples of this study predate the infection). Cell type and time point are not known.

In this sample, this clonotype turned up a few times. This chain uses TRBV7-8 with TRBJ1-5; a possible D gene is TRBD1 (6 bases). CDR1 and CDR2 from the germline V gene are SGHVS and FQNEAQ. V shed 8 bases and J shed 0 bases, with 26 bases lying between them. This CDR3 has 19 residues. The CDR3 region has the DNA TGTGCCAGCGCAGGGGCGAGGGAGATCGGTCGTTATAGCAATCAGCCCCAGCATTTT. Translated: CASAGAREIGRYSNQPQHF.

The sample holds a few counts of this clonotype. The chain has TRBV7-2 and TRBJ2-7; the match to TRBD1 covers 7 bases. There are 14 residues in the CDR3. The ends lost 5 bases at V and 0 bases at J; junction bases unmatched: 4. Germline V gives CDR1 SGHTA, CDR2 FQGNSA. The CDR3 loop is CASSPQGVSYEQYF. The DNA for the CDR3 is TGTGCCAGCAGCCCCCAGGGGGTCTCCTACGAGCAGTACTTC.

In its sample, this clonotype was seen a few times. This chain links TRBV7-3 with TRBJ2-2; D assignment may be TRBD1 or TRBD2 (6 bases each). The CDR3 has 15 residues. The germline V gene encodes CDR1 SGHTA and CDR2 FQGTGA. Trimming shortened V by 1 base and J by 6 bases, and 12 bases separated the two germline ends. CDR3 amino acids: CASSLIGGRSGELFF. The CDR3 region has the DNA TGTGCCAGCAGCTTAATAGGGGGGCGGTCCGGGGAGCTGTTTTTT. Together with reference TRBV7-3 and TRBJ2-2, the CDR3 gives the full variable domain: GAGVSQTPSNKVTEKGKYVELRCDPISGHTALYWYRQSLGQGPEFLIYFQGTGAADDSGLPNDRFFAVRPEGSVSTLKIQRTERGDSAVYLCASSLIGGRSGELFFGEGSRLTVL.

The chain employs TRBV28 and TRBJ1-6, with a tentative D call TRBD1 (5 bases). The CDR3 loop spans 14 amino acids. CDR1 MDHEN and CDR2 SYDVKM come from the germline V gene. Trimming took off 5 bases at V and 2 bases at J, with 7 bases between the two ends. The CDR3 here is CASSRQTYNSPLHF. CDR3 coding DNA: TGTGCCAGCAGTAGACAGACCTATAATTCACCCCTCCACTTT.

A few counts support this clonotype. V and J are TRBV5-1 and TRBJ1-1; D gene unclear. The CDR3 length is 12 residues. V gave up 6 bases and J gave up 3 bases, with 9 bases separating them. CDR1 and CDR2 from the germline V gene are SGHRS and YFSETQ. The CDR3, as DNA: TGCGCCAGCAAGGACCCATACACTGAAGCTTTCTTT. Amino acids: CASKDPYTEAFF.

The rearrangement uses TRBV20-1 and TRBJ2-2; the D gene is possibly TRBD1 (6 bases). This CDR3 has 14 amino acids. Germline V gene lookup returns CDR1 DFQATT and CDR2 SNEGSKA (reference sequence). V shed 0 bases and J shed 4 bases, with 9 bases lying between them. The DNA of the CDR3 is TGCAGTGCTAGAGAACCCAGGGGCACCGGGGAGCTGTTTTTT. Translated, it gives CSAREPRGTGELFF.

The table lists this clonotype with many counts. The CDR3 loop reads CASSQVSQETQYF. The DNA of the CDR3 is TGCGCCAGCAGCCAAGTCAGTCAAGAGACCCAGTACTTC. The chain joins TRBV4-1 to TRBJ2-5; D not certain. From germline, CDR1 is MGHRA and CDR2 YSYEKL. This CDR3 is 13 amino acids long. V was shortened by 1 base and J by 2 bases, with 5 bases between the two germline ends.

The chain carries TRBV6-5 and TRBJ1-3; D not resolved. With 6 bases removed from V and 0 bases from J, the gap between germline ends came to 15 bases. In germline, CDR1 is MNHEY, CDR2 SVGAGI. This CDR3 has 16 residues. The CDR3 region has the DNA TGTGCCAGCAGCCGCCAGATCAGACCCTCTGGAAACACCATATATTTT. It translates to CASSRQIRPSGNTIYF.

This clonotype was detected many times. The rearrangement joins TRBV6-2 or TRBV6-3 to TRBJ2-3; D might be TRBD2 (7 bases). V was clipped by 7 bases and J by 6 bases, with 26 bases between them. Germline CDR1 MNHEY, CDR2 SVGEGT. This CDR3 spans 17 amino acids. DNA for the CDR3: TGTGCCAGCACCCATTCGAGGGCGGGGGCCAAGCGGGATACGCAGTATTTT. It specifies CASTHSRAGAKRDTQYF.

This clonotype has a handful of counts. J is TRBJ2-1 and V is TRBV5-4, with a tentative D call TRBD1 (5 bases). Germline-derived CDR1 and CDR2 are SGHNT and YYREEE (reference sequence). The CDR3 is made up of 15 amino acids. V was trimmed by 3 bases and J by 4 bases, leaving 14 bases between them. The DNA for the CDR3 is TGTGCCAGCAGCTCGGACATTGGTTCATACAATGAGCAGTTCTTC. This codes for CASSSDIGSYNEQFF. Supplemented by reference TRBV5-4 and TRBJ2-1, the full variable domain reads ETGVTQSPTHLIKTRGQQVTLRCSSQSGHNTVSWYQQALGQGPQFIFQYYREEENGRGNFPPRFSGLQFPNYSSELNVNALELDDSALYLCASSSDIGSYNEQFFGPGTRLTVL.

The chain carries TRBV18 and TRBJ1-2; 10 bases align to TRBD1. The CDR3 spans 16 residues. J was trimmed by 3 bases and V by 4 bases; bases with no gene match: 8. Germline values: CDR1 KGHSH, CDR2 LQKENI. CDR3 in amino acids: CASSQTPGQGYYGYTF. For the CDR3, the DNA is TGTGCCAGCTCACAGACCCCGGGACAGGGGTACTATGGCTACACCTTC.

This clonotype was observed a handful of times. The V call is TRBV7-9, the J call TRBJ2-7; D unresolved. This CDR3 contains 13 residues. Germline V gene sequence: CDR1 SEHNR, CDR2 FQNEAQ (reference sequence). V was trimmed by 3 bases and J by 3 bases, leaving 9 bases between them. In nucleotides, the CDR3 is TGTGCCAGCAGCTTTAACAGTTACTACGAGCAGTACGTC. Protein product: CASSFNSYYEQYV.

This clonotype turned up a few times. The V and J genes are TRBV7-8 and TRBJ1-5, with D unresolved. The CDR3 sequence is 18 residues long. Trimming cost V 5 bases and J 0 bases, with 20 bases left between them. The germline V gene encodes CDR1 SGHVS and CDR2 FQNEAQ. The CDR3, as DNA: TGTGCCAGCAGCCTAGAGAGCAGACCTACAAGTAGCAATCAGCCCCAGCATTTT. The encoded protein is CASSLESRPTSSNQPQHF.

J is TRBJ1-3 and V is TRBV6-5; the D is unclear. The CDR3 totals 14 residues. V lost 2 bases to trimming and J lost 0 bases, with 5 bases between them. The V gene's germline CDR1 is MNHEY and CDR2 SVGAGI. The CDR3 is CASSYTPSGNTIYF. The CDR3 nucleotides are TGTGCCAGCAGTTACACCCCCTCTGGAAACACCATATATTTT.

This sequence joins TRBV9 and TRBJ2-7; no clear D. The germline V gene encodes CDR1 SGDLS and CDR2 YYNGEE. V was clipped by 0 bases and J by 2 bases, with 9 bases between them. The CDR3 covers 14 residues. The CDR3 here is CASSVGESAYEQYF. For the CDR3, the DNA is TGTGCCAGCAGCGTAGGTGAATCGGCCTACGAGCAGTACTTC.

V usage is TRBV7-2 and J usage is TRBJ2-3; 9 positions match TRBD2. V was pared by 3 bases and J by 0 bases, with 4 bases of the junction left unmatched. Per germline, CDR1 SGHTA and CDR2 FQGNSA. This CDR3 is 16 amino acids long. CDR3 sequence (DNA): TGTGCCAGCAGCTTTTGGGCGGGGGGGAGCACAGATACGCAGTATTTT. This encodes CASSFWAGGSTDTQYF.

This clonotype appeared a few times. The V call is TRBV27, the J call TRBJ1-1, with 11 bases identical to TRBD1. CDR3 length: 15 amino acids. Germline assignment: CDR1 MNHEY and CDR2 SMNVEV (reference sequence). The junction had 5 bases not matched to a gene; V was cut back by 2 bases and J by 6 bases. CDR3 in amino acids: CASSLRDRGMPEAFF. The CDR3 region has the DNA TGTGCCAGCAGTTTACGGGACAGGGGGATGCCTGAAGCTTTCTTT.

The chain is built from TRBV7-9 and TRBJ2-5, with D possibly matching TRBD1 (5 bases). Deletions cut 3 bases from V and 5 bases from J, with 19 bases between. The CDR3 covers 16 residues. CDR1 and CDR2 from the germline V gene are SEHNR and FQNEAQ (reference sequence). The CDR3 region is CASSLRQSVFSETQYF. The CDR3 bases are TGTGCCAGCAGCTTGAGACAGAGCGTCTTTAGTGAGACCCAGTACTTC.

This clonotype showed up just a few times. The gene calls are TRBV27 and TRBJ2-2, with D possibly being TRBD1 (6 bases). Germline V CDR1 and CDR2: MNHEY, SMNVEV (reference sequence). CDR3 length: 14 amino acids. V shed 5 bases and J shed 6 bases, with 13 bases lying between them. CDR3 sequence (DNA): TGTGCCAGCAGTCCACAGGGAGTAGCCGGGGAGCTGTTTTTT. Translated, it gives CASSPQGVAGELFF.

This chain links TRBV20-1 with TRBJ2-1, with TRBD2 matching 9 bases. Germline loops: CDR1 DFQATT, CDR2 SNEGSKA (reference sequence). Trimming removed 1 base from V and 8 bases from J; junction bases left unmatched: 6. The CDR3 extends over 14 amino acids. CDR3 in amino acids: CSARGTSASHEQFF. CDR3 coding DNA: TGCAGTGCTAGAGGGACTAGCGCCAGCCATGAGCAGTTCTTC.